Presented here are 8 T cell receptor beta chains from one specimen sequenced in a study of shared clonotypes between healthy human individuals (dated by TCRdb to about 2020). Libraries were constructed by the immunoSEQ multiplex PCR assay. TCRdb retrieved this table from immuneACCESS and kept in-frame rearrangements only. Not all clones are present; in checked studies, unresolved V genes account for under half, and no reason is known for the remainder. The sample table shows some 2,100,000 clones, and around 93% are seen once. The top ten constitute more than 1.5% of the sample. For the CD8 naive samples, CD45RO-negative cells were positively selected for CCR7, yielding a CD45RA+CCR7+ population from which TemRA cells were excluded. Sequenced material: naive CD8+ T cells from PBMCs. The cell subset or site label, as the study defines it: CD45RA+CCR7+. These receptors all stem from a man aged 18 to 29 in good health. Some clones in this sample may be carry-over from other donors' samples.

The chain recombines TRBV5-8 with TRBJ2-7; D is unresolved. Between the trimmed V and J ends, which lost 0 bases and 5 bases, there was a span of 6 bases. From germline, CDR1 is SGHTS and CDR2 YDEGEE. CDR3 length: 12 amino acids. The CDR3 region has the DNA TGTGCCAGCAGCTTGGAGGCCGACGAGCAGTACTTC. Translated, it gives CASSLEADEQYF.

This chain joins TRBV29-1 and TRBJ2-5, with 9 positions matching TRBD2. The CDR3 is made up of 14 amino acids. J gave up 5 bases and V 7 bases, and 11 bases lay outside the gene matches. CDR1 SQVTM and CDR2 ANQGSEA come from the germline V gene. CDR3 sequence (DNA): TGCAGCGCAATTCCTAGCGGGACTGTCGAGACCCAGTACTTC. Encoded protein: CSAIPSGTVETQYF. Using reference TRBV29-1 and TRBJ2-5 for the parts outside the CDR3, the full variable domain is SAVISQKPSRDICQRGTSLTIQCQVDSQVTMMFWYRQQPGQSLTLIATANQGSEATYESGFVIDKFPISRPNLTFSTLTVSNMSPEDSSIYLCSAIPSGTVETQYFGPGTRLLVL.

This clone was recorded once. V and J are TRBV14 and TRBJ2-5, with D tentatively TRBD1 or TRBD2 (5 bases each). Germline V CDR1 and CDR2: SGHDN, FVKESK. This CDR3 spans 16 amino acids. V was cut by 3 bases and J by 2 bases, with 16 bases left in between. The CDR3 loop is CASSHFRAWGQETQYF. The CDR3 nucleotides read TGTGCCAGCAGCCACTTCAGGGCCTGGGGGCAAGAGACCCAGTACTTC.

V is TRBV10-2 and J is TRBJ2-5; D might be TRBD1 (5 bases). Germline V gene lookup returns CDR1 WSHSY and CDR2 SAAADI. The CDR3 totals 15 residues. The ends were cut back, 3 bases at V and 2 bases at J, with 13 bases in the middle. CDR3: CASSDPDSLQETQYF. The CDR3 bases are TGCGCCAGCAGTGATCCCGACAGTCTTCAAGAGACCCAGTACTTC.

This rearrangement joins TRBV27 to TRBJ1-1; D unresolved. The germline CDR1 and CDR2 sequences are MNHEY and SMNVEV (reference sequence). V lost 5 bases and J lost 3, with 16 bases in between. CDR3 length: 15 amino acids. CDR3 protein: CASSALGYGDTEAFF. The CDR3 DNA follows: TGTGCCAGCAGTGCGCTGGGGTATGGGGACACTGAAGCTTTCTTT.

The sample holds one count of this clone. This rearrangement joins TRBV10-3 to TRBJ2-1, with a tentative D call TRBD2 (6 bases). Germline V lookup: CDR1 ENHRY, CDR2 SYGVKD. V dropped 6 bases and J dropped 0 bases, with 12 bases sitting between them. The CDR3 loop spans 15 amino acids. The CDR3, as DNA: TGTGCCATCAGGCTGGCGGGGAGCTCCTACAATGAGCAGTTCTTC. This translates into CAIRLAGSSYNEQFF.

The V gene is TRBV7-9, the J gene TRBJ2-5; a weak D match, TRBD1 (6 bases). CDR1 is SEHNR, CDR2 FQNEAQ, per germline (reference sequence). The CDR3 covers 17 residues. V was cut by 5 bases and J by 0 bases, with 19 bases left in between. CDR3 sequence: CASSLRGRASNQETQYF. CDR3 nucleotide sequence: TGTGCCAGCAGCCTCAGGGGACGGGCCTCTAACCAAGAGACCCAGTACTTC.

CDR3 DNA sequence: TGTGCCAGCAGCGGACAGGGGGGCACACACAATGAGCAGTTCTTC. The encoded protein is CASSGQGGTHNEQFF. The rearrangement uses TRBV9 and TRBJ2-1; TRBD1 aligns across 9 bases. Looked up from germline, CDR1 is SGDLS and CDR2 is YYNGEE. Germline trimming cut 3 bases from V and 5 bases from J; bases unmatched to any gene: 6. The CDR3 sequence is 15 residues long. The full variable domain, with the rest looked up from reference TRBV9 and TRBJ2-1, is DSGVTQTPKHLITATGQRVTLRCSPRSGDLSVYWYQQSLDQGLQFLIQYYNGEERAKGNILERFSAQQFPDLHSELNLSSLELGDSALYFCASSGQGGTHNEQFFGPGTRLTVL.